The clone carrying this TCR beta chain was found a few times. Its target is not known. V lost 3 bases, J lost 3 bases, and 9 bases lay in between. The germline CDR1 and CDR2 sequences are MGHRA and YSYEKL. The CDR3 consists of 14 residues. The sample comes from a study of T-cell memory formation after mild COVID-19. General study findings and limits: A second wave expanding day 15 to 37 was CD4+-biased; contracting clones were balanced. Some SARS-CoV-2-responding clones were already detected in memory before infection.

TCRdb itself ran the 5' RACE reads through MiXCR, one entry per CDR3 protein. Here the sample spans around 390,000 distinct CDR3 sequences, approximately 16% being singletons. The clonotype comes from a man in his late teens or twenties who had mild COVID-19 (a few samples of this study predate the infection). Cell type and time point are not known. The sequencing sample was made of PBMCs or a T cell subset sorted from them (not recorded which). The V gene is TRBV4-1, the J gene TRBJ1-5, with D hard to call. The CDR3 DNA reads TGCGCCAGCAGCCAGAGAGGTAACAATCAGCCCCAGCATTTT. It encodes CASSQRGNNQPQHF.